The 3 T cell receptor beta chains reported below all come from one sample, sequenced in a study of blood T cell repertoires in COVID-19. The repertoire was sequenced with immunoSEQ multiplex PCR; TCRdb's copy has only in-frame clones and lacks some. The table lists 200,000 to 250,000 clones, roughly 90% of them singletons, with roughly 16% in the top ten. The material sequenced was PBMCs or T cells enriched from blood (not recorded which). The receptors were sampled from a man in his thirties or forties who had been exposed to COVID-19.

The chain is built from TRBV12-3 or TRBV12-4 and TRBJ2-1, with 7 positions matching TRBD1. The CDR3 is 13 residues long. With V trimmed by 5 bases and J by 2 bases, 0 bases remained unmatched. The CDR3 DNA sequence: TGTGCCAGCAGTGGGACAGCCTACAATGAGCAGTTCTTC. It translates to CASSGTAYNEQFF.

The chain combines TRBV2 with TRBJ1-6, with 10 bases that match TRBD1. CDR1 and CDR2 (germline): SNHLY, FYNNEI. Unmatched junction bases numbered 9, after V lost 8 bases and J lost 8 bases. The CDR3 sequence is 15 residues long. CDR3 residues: CASDLGTGVDSPLHF. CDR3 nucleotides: TGTGCCAGCGACCTTGGGACAGGGGTAGATTCACCCCTCCACTTT.

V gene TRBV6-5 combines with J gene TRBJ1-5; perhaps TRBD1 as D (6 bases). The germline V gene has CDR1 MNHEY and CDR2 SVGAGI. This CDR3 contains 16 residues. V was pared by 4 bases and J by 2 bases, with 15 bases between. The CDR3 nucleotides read TGTGCCAGCAGTTCCCCTTCTCCAGGGGGCAATCAGCCCCAGCATTTT. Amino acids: CASSSPSPGGNQPQHF.